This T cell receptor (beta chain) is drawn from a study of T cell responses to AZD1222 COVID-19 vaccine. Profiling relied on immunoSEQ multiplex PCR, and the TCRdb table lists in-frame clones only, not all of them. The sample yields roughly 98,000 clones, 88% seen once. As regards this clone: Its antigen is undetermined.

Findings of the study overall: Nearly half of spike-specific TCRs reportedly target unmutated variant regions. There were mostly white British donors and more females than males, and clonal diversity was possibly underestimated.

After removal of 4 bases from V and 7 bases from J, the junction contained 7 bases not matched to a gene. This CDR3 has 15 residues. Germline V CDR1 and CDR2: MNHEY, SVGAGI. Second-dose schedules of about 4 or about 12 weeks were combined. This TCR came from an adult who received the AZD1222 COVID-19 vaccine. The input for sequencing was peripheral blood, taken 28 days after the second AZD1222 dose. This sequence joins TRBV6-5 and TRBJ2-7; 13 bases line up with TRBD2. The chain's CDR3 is CASSLATSGRKEQYF. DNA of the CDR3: TGTGCCAGCAGTTTAGCGACTAGCGGGAGGAAAGAGCAGTACTTC.